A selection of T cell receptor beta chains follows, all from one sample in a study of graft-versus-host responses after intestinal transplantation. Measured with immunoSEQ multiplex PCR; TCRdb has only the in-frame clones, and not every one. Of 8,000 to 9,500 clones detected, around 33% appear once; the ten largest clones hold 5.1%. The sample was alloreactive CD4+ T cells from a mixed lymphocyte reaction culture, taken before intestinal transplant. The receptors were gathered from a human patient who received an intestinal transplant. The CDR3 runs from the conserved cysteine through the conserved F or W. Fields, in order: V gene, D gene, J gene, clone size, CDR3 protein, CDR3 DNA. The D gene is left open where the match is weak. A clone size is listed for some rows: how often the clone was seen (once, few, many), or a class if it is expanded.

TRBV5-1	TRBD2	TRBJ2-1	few	CASSFLSGSLYNEQFF	TGCGCCAGCAGCTTTCTTAGCGGGTCTTTATACAATGAGCAGTTCTTC
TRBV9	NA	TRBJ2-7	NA	CASSAGTSAYEQYF	TGTGCCAGCAGTGCCGGGACTTCTGCCTACGAGCAGTACTTC
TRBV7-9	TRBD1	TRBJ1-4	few	CASSLTGGVGEKLFF	TGTGCCAGCAGCCTTACAGGGGGCGTTGGGGAAAAACTGTTTTTT
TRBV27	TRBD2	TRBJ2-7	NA	CASSFRAGGNYEQYF	TGTGCCAGCAGTTTCCGAGCGGGAGGGAATTACGAGCAGTACTTC
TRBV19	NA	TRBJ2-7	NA	CASSPGAASTYEQYF	TGTGCCAGTTCGCCAGGGGCAGCTAGTACCTACGAGCAGTACTTC
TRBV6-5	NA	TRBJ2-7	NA	CASSAQQGSVYEQYF	TGTGCCAGCAGTGCACAACAGGGAAGTGTCTACGAGCAGTACTTC
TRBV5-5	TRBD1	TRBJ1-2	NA	CASSYPGTGGYGYTF	TGTGCCAGCAGCTACCCCGGGACAGGGGGCTATGGCTACACCTTC
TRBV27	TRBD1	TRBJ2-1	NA	CASSFIGTGIYNEQFF	TGTGCCAGCAGTTTCATCGGGACAGGGATCTACAATGAGCAGTTCTTC
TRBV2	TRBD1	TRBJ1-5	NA	CASSIDRGDQPQHF	TGTGCCAGCAGTATAGACAGGGGGGATCAGCCCCAGCATTTT
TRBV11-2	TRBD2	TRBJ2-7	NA	CASSFRTRLAGNSYEQYF	TGTGCCAGCAGCTTCCGAACCAGACTAGCGGGGAACTCCTACGAGCAGTACTTC
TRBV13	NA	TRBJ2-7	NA	CASSPHRLAYEQYF	TGTGCCAGCAGCCCACACAGACTAGCCTACGAGCAGTACTTC
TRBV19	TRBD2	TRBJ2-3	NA	CASSTGLAGSTDTQYF	TGTGCCAGTAGTACGGGACTAGCGGGCAGCACAGATACGCAGTATTTT
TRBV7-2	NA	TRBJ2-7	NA	CASSLVSGLEQYF	TGTGCCAGCAGCTTAGTGAGTGGGCTCGAGCAGTACTTC
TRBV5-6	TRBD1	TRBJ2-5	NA	CASSLVHRGRGTQYF	TGTGCCAGCAGCTTGGTACACAGGGGGCGTGGGACCCAGTACTTC
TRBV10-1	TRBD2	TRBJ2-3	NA	CASTCQTKRGPNEDTQYF	TGCGCCAGCACATGCCAGACGAAGCGGGGACCCAATGAGGATACGCAGTATTTT
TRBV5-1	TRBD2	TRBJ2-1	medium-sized	CASSLTGGAYEQFF	TGCGCCAGCAGCTTGACGGGAGGGGCTTACGAGCAGTTCTTC
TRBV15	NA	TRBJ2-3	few	CATSRPGGSSDTQYF	TGTGCCACCAGCAGACCAGGGGGGAGTTCAGATACGCAGTATTTT
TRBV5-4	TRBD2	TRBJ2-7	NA	CASSEPGLAVYEQYF	TGTGCCAGCAGTGAACCTGGACTAGCGGTCTACGAGCAGTACTTC
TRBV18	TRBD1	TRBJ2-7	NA	CASSQDRGRFEQYF	TGTGCCAGCTCTCAAGACAGGGGGCGGTTCGAGCAGTACTTC
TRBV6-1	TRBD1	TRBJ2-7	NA	CASRMDRRNYEQYF	TGTGCCAGCAGGATGGACAGGCGAAACTACGAGCAGTACTTC
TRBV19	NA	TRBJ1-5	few	CASTTYSNSNQPQHF	TGTGCCAGTACCACTTATTCCAATAGCAATCAGCCCCAGCATTTT
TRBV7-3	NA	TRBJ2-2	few	CASSSRGELFF	TGTGCCAGCAGCTCGCGCGGGGAGCTGTTTTTT
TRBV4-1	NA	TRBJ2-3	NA	CASSQTRPADTQYF	TGCGCCAGCAGCCAAACCCGCCCGGCAGATACGCAGTATTTT
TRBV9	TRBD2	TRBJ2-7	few	CASSPPGLAGGLGEQYF	TGTGCCAGCAGCCCCCCGGGACTAGCGGGAGGATTGGGCGAGCAGTACTTC
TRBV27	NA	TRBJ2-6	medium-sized	CASSSPGDGANVLTF	TGTGCCAGCAGTTCCCCGGGGGATGGGGCCAACGTCCTGACTTTC
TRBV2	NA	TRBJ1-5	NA	CASSETVSNQPQHF	TGTGCCAGCAGTGAAACGGTCAGCAATCAGCCCCAGCATTTT
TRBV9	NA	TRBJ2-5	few	CASSVAGQVQETQYF	TGTGCCAGCAGCGTAGCAGGACAAGTCCAAGAGACCCAGTACTTC
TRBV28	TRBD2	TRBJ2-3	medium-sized	CASSFLGRAGGRTDTQYF	TGTGCCAGCAGTTTCCTCGGGAGGGCCGGAGGCCGCACAGATACGCAGTATTTT
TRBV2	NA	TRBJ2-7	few	CASSVSVKGETF	TGTGCCAGCAGTGTGTCAGTTAAGGGGGAAACTTTC
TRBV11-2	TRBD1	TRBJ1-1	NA	CASSSVRGGQGQAFF	TGTGCCAGCAGCTCCGTTAGAGGGGGACAGGGACAAGCTTTCTTT
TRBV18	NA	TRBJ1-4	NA	CASSPNRAATNEKLFF	TGTGCCAGCTCACCAAACAGGGCAGCAACTAATGAAAAACTGTTTTTT
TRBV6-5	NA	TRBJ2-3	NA	CASRPGGDTQYF	TGTGCCAGCAGACCCGGGGGTGATACGCAGTATTTT
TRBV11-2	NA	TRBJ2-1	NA	CASSGLRRGEQFF	TGTGCCAGCAGCGGACTAAGAAGGGGTGAGCAGTTCTTC
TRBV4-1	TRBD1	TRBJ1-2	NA	CASSQETGYFGYTF	TGTGCCAGCAGCCAAGAGACAGGGTACTTTGGCTACACCTTC
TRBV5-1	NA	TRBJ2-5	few	CASSSTREGHETQYF	TGCGCCAGCAGCTCCACCCGAGAGGGCCACGAGACCCAGTACTTC
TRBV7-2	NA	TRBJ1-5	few	CASSLVGSLNQPQHF	TGTGCCAGCAGCTTAGTGGGCAGCCTCAATCAGCCCCAGCATTTT
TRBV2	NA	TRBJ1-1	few	CASSSQVMNTEAFF	TGTGCCAGCAGCTCACAGGTTATGAACACTGAAGCTTTCTTT
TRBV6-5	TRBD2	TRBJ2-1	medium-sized	CASSSPTSGSNEQFF	TGTGCCAGCAGTTCCCCGACTAGCGGGAGCAATGAGCAGTTCTTC
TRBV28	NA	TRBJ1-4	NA	CASSSGKEKLFF	TGTGCCAGCAGTTCGGGGAAAGAAAAACTGTTTTTT
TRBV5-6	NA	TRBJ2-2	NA	CASSLLARRANTGELFF	TGTGCCAGCAGCTTACTGGCGAGGAGGGCGAACACCGGGGAGCTGTTTTTT
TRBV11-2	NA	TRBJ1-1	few	CASRQSGGQEAFF	TGTGCCAGCAGGCAATCGGGGGGTCAGGAAGCTTTCTTT
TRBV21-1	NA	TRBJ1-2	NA	CASSNRTGGFYGYTF	TGTGCCAGCAGCAACCGGACAGGGGGCTTCTATGGCTACACCTTC
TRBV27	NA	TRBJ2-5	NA	CASSPRYRQETQYF	TGTGCCAGCAGTCCCAGGTACCGCCAAGAGACCCAGTACTTC
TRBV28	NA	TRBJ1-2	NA	CASSFFSRPGPSGNGYTF	TGTGCCAGCAGTTTTTTTTCTAGACCGGGCCCTTCAGGGAACGGCTACACCTTC
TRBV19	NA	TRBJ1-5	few	CASSILVRGAGSGQPQHF	TGTGCCAGTAGTATATTGGTAAGAGGGGCGGGAAGCGGTCAGCCCCAGCATTTT
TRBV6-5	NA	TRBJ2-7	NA	CASRGGKTRENEQYF	TGTGCCAGCAGGGGCGGGAAGACCAGGGAAAACGAGCAGTACTTC
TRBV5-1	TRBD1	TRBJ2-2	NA	CASSPRGPGASAGELFF	TGCGCCAGCAGCCCGAGGGGGCCCGGGGCCTCGGCCGGGGAGCTGTTTTTT
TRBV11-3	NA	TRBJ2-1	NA	CASSLAGAFYNEQFF	TGTGCCAGCAGCTTAGCGGGAGCCTTCTACAATGAGCAGTTCTTC
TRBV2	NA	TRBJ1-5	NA	CASGVRSNQPQHF	TGTGCCTCAGGGGTACGTAGCAATCAGCCCCAGCATTTT
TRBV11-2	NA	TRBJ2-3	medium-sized	CASSLAGSPDTQYF	TGTGCCAGCAGCTTAGCGGGAAGTCCAGATACGCAGTATTTT
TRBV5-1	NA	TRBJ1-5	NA	CASSFGLASQPQHF	TGCGCCAGCAGCTTTGGTTTGGCTAGCCAGCCCCAGCATTTT
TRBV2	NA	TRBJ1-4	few	CASSSDSREKLFF	TGTGCCAGCAGCAGCGACAGCCGGGAAAAACTGTTTTTT
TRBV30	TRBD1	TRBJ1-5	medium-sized	CAARGTGVHPQHF	TGTGCTGCAAGGGGGACAGGGGTTCATCCCCAGCATTTT
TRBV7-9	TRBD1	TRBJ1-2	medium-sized	CASSFGQGNGYTF	TGTGCCAGCAGCTTCGGACAGGGGAATGGCTACACCTTC
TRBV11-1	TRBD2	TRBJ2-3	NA	CASSLEGRGSADTQYF	TGTGCCAGCAGCTTAGAGGGCCGCGGGAGTGCAGATACGCAGTATTTT
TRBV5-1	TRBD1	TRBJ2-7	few	CASKGTGTPEQYF	TGCGCCAGCAAGGGGACAGGAACACCCGAGCAGTACTTC
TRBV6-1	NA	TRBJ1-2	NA	CASSLVQAINYGYTF	TGTGCCAGCAGTCTCGTACAGGCGATTAACTATGGCTACACCTTC
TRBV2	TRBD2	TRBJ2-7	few	CASSATSLGEQYF	TGTGCCAGCAGCGCGACTAGCCTGGGCGAGCAGTACTTC
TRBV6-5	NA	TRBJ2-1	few	CASRRTGMAYNEQFF	TGTGCCAGCAGACGTACAGGGATGGCTTACAATGAGCAGTTCTTC
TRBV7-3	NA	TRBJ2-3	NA	CASSPLGGLTDTQYF	TGTGCCAGCAGTCCTCTCGGGGGACTCACAGATACGCAGTATTTT